This passage covers 27 T cell receptor beta chains from one sample sequenced in a study of blood T cell repertoires in COVID-19. The assay was immunoSEQ multiplex PCR, and TCRdb's table has in-frame clones only and misses some. There are some 270,000 clones in the sample; over 80% occur only once, and approximately 3.4% lies in the top ten. The sample taken for sequencing was PBMCs or T cells enriched from blood (not recorded which). The origin of the receptors is a woman in her thirties or forties who had been exposed to COVID-19.

Concerning this clone: The sample carries other DNA sequences with the same CDR3. The chain is built from TRBV11-3 and TRBJ2-3; 8 positions match TRBD2. Germline CDR1 reads SGHNT; CDR2 reads YENEEA. J gave up 0 bases and V 1 base, and 0 bases lay outside the gene matches. The CDR3 has 15 amino acids. This chain's CDR3 is CASSLASGSTDTQYF. The CDR3 nucleotides are TGTGCCAGCAGCTTAGCTAGCGGGAGCACAGATACGCAGTATTTT. The variable domain in full, with the rest retrieved from reference TRBV11-3 and TRBJ2-3, is EAGVVQSPRYKIIEKKQPVAFWCNPISGHNTLYWYLQNLGQGPELLIRYENEEAVDDSQLPKDRFSAERLKGVDSTLKIQPAELGDSAVYLCASSLASGSTDTQYFGPGTRLTVL.

The V gene is TRBV2, the J gene TRBJ2-7; 8 positions match TRBD1. CDR1 and CDR2 from the germline V gene are SNHLY and FYNNEI. Germline trimming cut 4 bases from V and 2 bases from J; bases unmatched to any gene: 7. This CDR3 spans 15 amino acids. The DNA for the CDR3 is TGTGCCAGCAGTGCTTGGCTGGACAGGGCCTACGAGCAGTACTTC. Residues: CASSAWLDRAYEQYF.

This chain links TRBV4-1 with TRBJ2-5; 12 bases map to TRBD2. The germline CDR1 and CDR2 sequences are MGHRA and YSYEKL. V trimming: 2 bases; J trimming: 5 bases; junction bases outside the gene matches: 9. The CDR3 sequence is 17 residues long. The CDR3 DNA reads as TGCGCCAGCAGCCAACTATCGACTAGCGGGGGAGGGGAGACCCAGTACTTC. This translates into CASSQLSTSGGGETQYF.

Only a few counts were recorded for this clone. The CDR3 is CASSYQGNTEAFF. As DNA, the CDR3 is TGTGCCAGCAGTTACCAGGGGAACACTGAAGCTTTCTTT. The V and J genes are TRBV6-5 and TRBJ1-1; D possibly corresponds to TRBD1 (5 bases). CDR1 is MNHEY, CDR2 SVGAGI, per germline. The CDR3 runs 13 residues. The V gene lost 2 bases and the J gene lost 1 base, with 5 bases spanning the gap.

This chain links TRBV27 with TRBJ1-3; D is perhaps TRBD1 (5 bases). The V gene's germline CDR1 is MNHEY and CDR2 SMNVEV (reference sequence). The CDR3 is 13 residues long. V lost 4 bases to trimming and J lost 3 bases, with 7 bases between them. The CDR3 sequence is CASSSGVGNTIYF. The CDR3 DNA follows: TGTGCCAGCAGTTCGGGGGTTGGAAACACCATATATTTT.

The count of this clone is one. The rearrangement uses TRBV7-3 and TRBJ2-2, with 11 bases lining up with TRBD1. This CDR3 has 16 residues. V dropped 2 bases and J dropped 7; count of bases not matched to a gene: 6. Germline loops: CDR1 SGHTA, CDR2 FQGTGA. The CDR3 coding sequence is TGTGCCAGCAGCTTACGGGGACAGGGGGTGATCGGGGAGCTGTTTTTT. It translates to CASSLRGQGVIGELFF. Looking up the rest from reference TRBV7-3 and TRBJ2-2 gives the full variable domain: GAGVSQTPSNKVTEKGKYVELRCDPISGHTALYWYRQSLGQGPEFLIYFQGTGAADDSGLPNDRFFAVRPEGSVSTLKIQRTERGDSAVYLCASSLRGQGVIGELFFGEGSRLTVL.

The genes are TRBV7-9 and TRBJ2-1, with TRBD1 identical over 8 bases. Germline lookup yields CDR1 SEHNR and CDR2 FQNEAQ (reference sequence). This CDR3 comprises 15 residues. Trimming at V came to 0 bases and at J to 5 bases, leaving 3 bases not matched to a gene. In DNA form, the CDR3 reads TGTGCCAGCAGCTTAGCGGGACAGGCAAACAATGAGCAGTTCTTC. Translated, it gives CASSLAGQANNEQFF.

V gene TRBV5-6 combines with J gene TRBJ1-2, with 9 bases aligning to TRBD1. CDR3 length: 14 residues. J was trimmed by 4 bases and V by 3 bases; bases with no gene match: 4. The germline V gene encodes CDR1 SGHDT and CDR2 YYEEEE. This chain's CDR3 is CASSSDRGFYGYTF. DNA of the CDR3: TGTGCCAGCAGCTCGGACAGGGGCTTCTATGGCTACACCTTC.

Written as DNA, the CDR3 is TGTGCCACCAATGAGGGTGGGGTTGGAAACACCATATATTTT. This encodes CATNEGGVGNTIYF. The rearrangement uses TRBV5-4 and TRBJ1-3; D uncertain. V lost 9 bases and J lost 3, with 16 bases in between. CDR1 and CDR2 from the germline V gene are SGHNT and YYREEE (reference sequence). The CDR3 has 14 amino acids. Full variable domain (rest looked up from reference TRBV5-4 and TRBJ1-3): ETGVTQSPTHLIKTRGQQVTLRCSSQSGHNTVSWYQQALGQGPQFIFQYYREEENGRGNFPPRFSGLQFPNYSSELNVNALELDDSALYLCATNEGGVGNTIYFGEGSWLTVV.

CDR3 nucleotides: TGTGCCAGCAGCTTGACAGGGATTTACAATGAGCAGTTCTTC. Amino acid sequence: CASSLTGIYNEQFF. The chain uses TRBV7-3 and TRBJ2-1; TRBD1 matches at 7 bases. After removal of 3 bases from V and 4 bases from J, the junction contained 3 bases not matched to a gene. This CDR3 contains 14 residues. Germline V lookup: CDR1 SGHTA, CDR2 FQGTGA.

The rearrangement links TRBV19 to TRBJ1-1, with a weak D call TRBD1 (5 bases). The CDR3 is made up of 14 amino acids. V was pared by 2 bases and J by 1 base, with 8 bases between. The germline V gene has CDR1 LNHDA and CDR2 SQIVND (reference sequence). The CDR3 nucleotides read TGTGCCAGTAGTATACAGGGTTGGAACACTGAAGCTTTCTTT. Amino acid sequence: CASSIQGWNTEAFF.

The chain carries TRBV19 and TRBJ2-5; TRBD2 agrees at 8 bases. The junction had 3 bases not matched to a gene; V was cut back by 1 base and J by 5 bases. The CDR3 consists of 14 residues. Germline V gene lookup returns CDR1 LNHDA and CDR2 SQIVND (reference sequence). CDR3 sequence (DNA): TGTGCCAGTAGTATAGCGGGGGGGCCGGAGACCCAGTACTTC. Its translation is CASSIAGGPETQYF.

V is TRBV29-1 and J is TRBJ2-1, with 10 bases matching TRBD2. After removal of 7 bases from V and 2 bases from J, the junction contained 11 bases not matched to a gene. The CDR3 has 16 residues. Looked up from germline, CDR1 is SQVTM and CDR2 is ANQGSEA. The DNA of the CDR3 is TGCAGCGCCCCGGGAAGCGGGAGGGGGACCTACAATGAGCAGTTCTTC. Translating it yields CSAPGSGRGTYNEQFF.

This clone was seen just once. The chain joins TRBV12-3 or TRBV12-4 to TRBJ2-7; perhaps TRBD2 as D (6 bases). This CDR3 comprises 13 residues. The V and J ends lost 6 bases and 6 bases respectively, with 15 bases between them. This CDR3 reads CASSPGVPPEQYF. The CDR3 DNA reads as TGTGCCAGCAGCCCGGGGGTCCCCCCCGAGCAGTACTTC.

This chain links TRBV18 with TRBJ1-2, with TRBD1 matching over 10 bases. This CDR3 contains 15 residues. Unmatched junction bases numbered 5, after V lost 3 bases and J lost 4 bases. The germline V gene encodes CDR1 KGHSH and CDR2 LQKENI. CDR3 in amino acids: CASSPETGGGYGYTF. DNA for the CDR3: TGTGCCAGCTCACCGGAGACAGGGGGCGGCTATGGCTACACCTTC.

V usage is TRBV7-2 and J usage is TRBJ2-4, with 10 bases that match TRBD1. The J segment lost 12 bases and the V segment lost 4 bases, leaving 21 bases of the junction unmatched. Per germline, CDR1 SGHTA and CDR2 FQGNSA. The CDR3 extends over 18 amino acids. The CDR3 region is CASSSTGQGVSSRIPQYF. The CDR3 nucleotides read TGTGCCAGCAGCTCGACTGGACAGGGGGTTTCCTCGAGGATCCCTCAGTACTTC.

The gene calls are TRBV24-1 and TRBJ2-2; 8 bases are a match to TRBD2. CDR1 is KGHDR, CDR2 SFDVKD, per germline. V shed 5 bases and J 2 bases; nucleotides not matched to a gene: 3. This CDR3 has 15 amino acids. As DNA, the CDR3 is TGTGCCACCAGTGTAACTAGCGGAAACACCGGGGAGCTGTTTTTT. Residues: CATSVTSGNTGELFF.

The chain employs TRBV5-4 and TRBJ2-1; TRBD2 agrees at 7 bases. V lost 4 bases to trimming and J lost 6 bases; unmatched junction nucleotides: 10. CDR1 is SGHNT and CDR2 is YYREEE in the germline V gene (reference sequence). The CDR3 length is 15 residues. The CDR3 here is CASSPGTTRFNEQFF. The CDR3, as DNA: TGTGCCAGCAGCCCCGGGACTACGAGATTCAATGAGCAGTTCTTC.

V is TRBV18 and J is TRBJ1-3; 11 bases match TRBD1. Germline CDR1 reads KGHSH; CDR2 reads LQKENI. This CDR3 spans 19 amino acids. The V gene end was trimmed by 4 bases and the J gene end by 0 bases; junction bases not matched to a gene: 11. The CDR3 DNA follows: TGTGCCAGCTCACTTGGACAGGGGGCGCCAGGAGCCTCTGGAAACACCATATATTTT. Amino acids: CASSLGQGAPGASGNTIYF. Complete variable domain (other parts from reference TRBV18 and TRBJ1-3): NAGVMQNPRHLVRRRGQEARLRCSPMKGHSHVYWYRQLPEEGLKFMVYLQKENIIDESGMPKERFSAEFPKEGPSILRIQQVVRGDSAAYFCASSLGQGAPGASGNTIYFGEGSWLTVV.

The chain employs TRBV6-5 and TRBJ1-4; possible D gene TRBD1, 6 bases. From germline, CDR1 is MNHEY and CDR2 SVGAGI. The CDR3 runs 15 residues. Trimming pared 8 bases from V and 3 bases from J, leaving 16 bases between. Here the CDR3 reads CASSLTGHPNEKLFF. The CDR3, as DNA: TGTGCCAGCTCTTTGACGGGACACCCTAATGAAAAACTGTTTTTT.

The gene calls are TRBV6-5 and TRBJ2-5, with TRBD2 identical over 7 bases. The germline CDR1 and CDR2 sequences are MNHEY and SVGAGI. The CDR3 loop spans 14 amino acids. The J segment lost 4 bases and the V segment lost 5 bases, leaving 7 bases of the junction unmatched. CDR3 amino acids: CASSPPGGLETQYF. CDR3 DNA sequence: TGTGCCAGCAGTCCGCCGGGGGGTCTAGAGACCCAGTACTTC.

The genes are TRBV11-2 and TRBJ2-1; 13 bases line up with TRBD2. With 2 bases clipped from V and 5 bases from J, the junction kept 9 bases outside the gene matches. The CDR3 spans 18 residues. Germline loops: CDR1 SGHAT, CDR2 FQNNGV. The CDR3 is CASSLKSLGLAGNNEQFF. CDR3 DNA: TGTGCCAGCAGCTTAAAATCTTTGGGACTAGCGGGAAACAATGAGCAGTTCTTC. The full variable domain, with the rest looked up from reference TRBV11-2 and TRBJ2-1, is EAGVAQSPRYKIIEKRQSVAFWCNPISGHATLYWYQQILGQGPKLLIQFQNNGVVDDSQLPKDRFSAERLKGVDSTLKIQPAKLEDSAVYLCASSLKSLGLAGNNEQFFGPGTRLTVL.

This chain uses TRBV7-8 with TRBJ2-1; TRBD2 matches 12 bases. Trimming took 4 bases from V and 10 from J; bases not matched to a gene: 8. From germline, CDR1 is SGHVS and CDR2 FQNEAQ. This CDR3 spans 15 amino acids. CDR3 nucleotides: TGTGCCAGCAGCTCTCGGACTAGCGGGGAAGGCGAGCAGTTCTTC. Its translation: CASSSRTSGEGEQFF.

The chain is built from TRBV18 and TRBJ2-2; 8 bases are shared with TRBD2. After removal of 0 bases from V and 0 bases from J, the junction contained 9 bases not matched to a gene. The CDR3 has 19 amino acids. Germline-derived CDR1 and CDR2 are KGHSH and LQKENI. The CDR3 protein is CASSPPKAGGVSNTGELFF. The CDR3 DNA reads TGTGCCAGCTCACCACCGAAGGCGGGGGGAGTCTCGAACACCGGGGAGCTGTTTTTT.

The genes are TRBV9 and TRBJ1-2; D unclear. Trimming stripped 2 bases from V and 8 bases from J, with 10 bases between. The CDR3 contains 12 residues. Germline V gene lookup returns CDR1 SGDLS and CDR2 YYNGEE. This CDR3 is CASSVIRGGYTF. The CDR3 DNA reads as TGTGCCAGCAGCGTTATCCGAGGGGGCTACACCTTC. The full variable domain, in which reference TRBV9 and TRBJ1-2 provide the parts outside the CDR3, is DSGVTQTPKHLITATGQRVTLRCSPRSGDLSVYWYQQSLDQGLQFLIQYYNGEERAKGNILERFSAQQFPDLHSELNLSSLELGDSALYFCASSVIRGGYTFGSGTRLTVV.

V usage is TRBV4-1 and J usage is TRBJ2-1, with TRBD2 as a possible D gene (6 bases). The ends were cut back, 3 bases at V and 8 bases at J, with 11 bases in the middle. Germline V CDR1 and CDR2: MGHRA, YSYEKL. The CDR3 consists of 13 residues. DNA of the CDR3: TGCGCCAGCAGCCATATACCGGGGGATGAGCAGTTCTTC. It translates to CASSHIPGDEQFF.

This clone was seen a few times. This chain uses TRBV6-5 with TRBJ1-4; no reliable D call. Germline CDR1 MNHEY, CDR2 SVGAGI. The CDR3 extends over 13 amino acids. Deletions cut 5 bases from V and 4 bases from J, with 8 bases between. The CDR3 spells CASSTGINEKLFF. The DNA for the CDR3 is TGTGCCAGCAGTACGGGGATTAATGAAAAACTGTTTTTT.